What follows describes a single TCR beta chain. Preceding any ophthalmopathy symptoms, the blood sample dates from first hyperthyroidism diagnosis. Fresh peripheral blood, around 10 ml of it, supplied the PBMCs. This record belongs to a study of T cells in Graves' hyperthyroidism and ophthalmopathy. Turning to the study itself: Specimen type is peripheral blood, collected at initial diagnosis prior to any treatment.

The investigators amplified TCR beta CDR3 regions from RNA transcripts. The TCR CDR3 was amplified in a first-round RT-PCR using the HTBI primer set. TCRdb ran MiXCR on the multiplex PCR reads and lists one entry per CDR3 protein. The sample shows fewer than 450,000 distinct CDR3 sequences, about 17% of them seen only once. Germline V lookup: CDR1 LNHDA, CDR2 SQIVND (reference sequence). The CDR3 loop spans 11 amino acids. Unmatched junction bases numbered 3, after V lost 5 bases and J lost 15 bases. The receptor comes from a woman in her 30s with Graves' hyperthyroidism that later progressed to Graves' ophthalmopathy. The genes are TRBV19 and TRBJ1-5, with 11 bases lining up with TRBD1. The sequenced sample was blood. The CDR3: CASSLGQGAHF. The CDR3 nucleotides read TGTGCCAGTAGTCTAGGACAGGGGGCGCATTTT. The full variable domain, in which reference TRBV19 and TRBJ1-5 provide the parts outside the CDR3, is DGGITQSPKYLFRKEGQNVTLSCEQNLNHDAMYWYRQDPGQGLRLIYYSQIVNDFQKGDIAEGYSVSREKKESFPLTVTSAQKNPTAFYLCASSLGQGAHFGDGTRLSIL.